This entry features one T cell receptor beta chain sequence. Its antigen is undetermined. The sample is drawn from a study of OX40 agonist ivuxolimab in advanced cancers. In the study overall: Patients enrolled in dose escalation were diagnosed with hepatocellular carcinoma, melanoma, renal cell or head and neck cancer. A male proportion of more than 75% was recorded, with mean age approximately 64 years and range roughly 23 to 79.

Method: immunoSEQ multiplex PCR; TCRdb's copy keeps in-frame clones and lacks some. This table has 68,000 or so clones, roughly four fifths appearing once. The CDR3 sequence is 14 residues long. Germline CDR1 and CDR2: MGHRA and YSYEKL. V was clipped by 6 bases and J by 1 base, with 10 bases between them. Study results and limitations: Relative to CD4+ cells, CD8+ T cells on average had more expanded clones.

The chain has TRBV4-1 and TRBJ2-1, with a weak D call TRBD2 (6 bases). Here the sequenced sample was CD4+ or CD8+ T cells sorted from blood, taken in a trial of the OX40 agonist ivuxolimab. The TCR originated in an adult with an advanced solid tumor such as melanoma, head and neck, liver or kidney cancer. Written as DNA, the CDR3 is TGCGCCAGCAGGAGGGCGGGGTCCTACAATGAGCAGTTCTTC. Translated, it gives CASRRAGSYNEQFF.